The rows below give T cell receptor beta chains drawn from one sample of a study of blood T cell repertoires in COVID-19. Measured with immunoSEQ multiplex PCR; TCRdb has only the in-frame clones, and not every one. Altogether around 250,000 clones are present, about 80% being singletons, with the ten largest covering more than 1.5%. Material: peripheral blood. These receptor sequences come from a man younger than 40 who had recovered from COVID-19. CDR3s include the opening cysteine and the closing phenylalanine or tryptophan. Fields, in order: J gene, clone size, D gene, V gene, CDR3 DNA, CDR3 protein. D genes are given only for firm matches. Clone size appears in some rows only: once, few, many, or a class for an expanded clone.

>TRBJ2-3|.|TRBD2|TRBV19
TGTGCCAGTAGAAGGACTAGCGGGTTTACTGGTACGCAGTATTTT
CASRRTSGFTGTQYF
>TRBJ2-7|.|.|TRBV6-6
TGTGCCAGCAGACCCGCCGTGAGTCGGGACGAGCAGTACTTC
CASRPAVSRDEQYF
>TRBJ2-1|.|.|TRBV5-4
TGTGCCAGCAGCAGAGACACCCGCTCCTACAATGAGCAGTTCTTC
CASSRDTRSYNEQFF
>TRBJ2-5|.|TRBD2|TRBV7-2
TGTGCCAGCAGTCCACTAGCGGGGGCCGCCAGTGGGACCCAGTACTTC
CASSPLAGAASGTQYF
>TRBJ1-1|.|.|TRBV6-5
TGTGCCAGCAGTTCCCGACCCCTAGGCACTGAAGCTTTCTTT
CASSSRPLGTEAFF
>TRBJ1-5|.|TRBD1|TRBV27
TGTGCCAGCTGTGACAGGGGGAAGCCCCAGCATTTT
CASCDRGKPQHF
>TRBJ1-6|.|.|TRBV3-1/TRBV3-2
TGTGCCAGCAGCCAAGGTATCGGGTCCTATAATTCACCCCTCCACTTT
CASSQGIGSYNSPLHF
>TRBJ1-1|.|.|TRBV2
TGTGCCAGCAGTGCGTCGGAGTACACTGAAGCTTTCTTT
CASSASEYTEAFF
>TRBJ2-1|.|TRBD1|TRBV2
TGTGCCAGCAGTGAACGGACAGGGGGCAATGAGCAGTTCTTC
CASSERTGGNEQFF
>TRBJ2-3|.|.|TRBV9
TGTGCCAGCAGCGTAGCCGGAGGGGCCCGAGCAGATACGCAGTATTTT
CASSVAGGARADTQYF
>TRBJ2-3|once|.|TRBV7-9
TGTGCCAGCACCCTAATAACAGGTTCAATAAGGGATACGCAGTATTTT
CASTLITGSIRDTQYF
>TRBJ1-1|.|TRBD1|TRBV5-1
TGCGCCAGCAGCCAAAAGACAGGGTTGAGAACTGAAGCTTTCTTT
CASSQKTGLRTEAFF
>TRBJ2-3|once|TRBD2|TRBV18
TGTGCCAGCTCACCGGCTAGCGGGGGGATCACAGATACGCAGTATTTT
CASSPASGGITDTQYF
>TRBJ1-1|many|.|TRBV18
TGTGCCAGCTCACCGGGCAGGACACTTGAAGCTTTCTTT
CASSPGRTLEAFF